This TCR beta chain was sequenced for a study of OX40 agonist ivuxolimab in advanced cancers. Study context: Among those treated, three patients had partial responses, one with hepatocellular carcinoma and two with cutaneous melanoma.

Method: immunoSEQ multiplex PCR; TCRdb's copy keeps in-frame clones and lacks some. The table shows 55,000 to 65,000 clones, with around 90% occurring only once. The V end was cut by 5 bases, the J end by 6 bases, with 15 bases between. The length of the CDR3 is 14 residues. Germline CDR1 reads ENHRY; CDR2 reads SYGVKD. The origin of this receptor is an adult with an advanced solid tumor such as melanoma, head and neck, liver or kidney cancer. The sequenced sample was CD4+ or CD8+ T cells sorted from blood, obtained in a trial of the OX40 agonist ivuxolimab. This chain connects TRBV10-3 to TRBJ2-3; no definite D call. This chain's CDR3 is CAISREGISDTQYF. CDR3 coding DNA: TGTGCCATCAGTAGGGAAGGGATATCGGATACGCAGTATTTT.